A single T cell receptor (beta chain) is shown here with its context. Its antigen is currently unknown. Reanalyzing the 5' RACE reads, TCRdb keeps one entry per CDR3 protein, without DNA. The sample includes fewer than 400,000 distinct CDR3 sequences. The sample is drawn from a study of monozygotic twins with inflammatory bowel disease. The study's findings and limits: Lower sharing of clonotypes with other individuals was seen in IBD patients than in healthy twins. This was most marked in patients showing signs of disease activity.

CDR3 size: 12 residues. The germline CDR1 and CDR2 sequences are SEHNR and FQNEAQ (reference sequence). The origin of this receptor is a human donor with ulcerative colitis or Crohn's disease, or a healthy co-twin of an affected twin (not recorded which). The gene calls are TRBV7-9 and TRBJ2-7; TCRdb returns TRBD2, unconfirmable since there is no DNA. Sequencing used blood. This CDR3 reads CASSLEQREQYF.